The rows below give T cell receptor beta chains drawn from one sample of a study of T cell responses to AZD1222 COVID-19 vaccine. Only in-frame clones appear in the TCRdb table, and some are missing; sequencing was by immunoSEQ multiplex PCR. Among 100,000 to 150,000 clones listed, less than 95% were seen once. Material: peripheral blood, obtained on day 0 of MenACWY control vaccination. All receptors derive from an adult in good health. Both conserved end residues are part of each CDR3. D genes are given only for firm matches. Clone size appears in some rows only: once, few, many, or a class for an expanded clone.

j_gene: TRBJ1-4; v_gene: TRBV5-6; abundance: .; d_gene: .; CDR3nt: TGTGCCAGCAGCTCAGGGATAACTAATGAAAAACTGTTTTTT; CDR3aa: CASSSGITNEKLFF
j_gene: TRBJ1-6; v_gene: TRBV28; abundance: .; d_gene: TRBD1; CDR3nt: TGTGCCAGCAGTCCCGGGACAGGGGGTTCTCTTTCACCCCTCCACTTT; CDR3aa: CASSPGTGGSLSPLHF
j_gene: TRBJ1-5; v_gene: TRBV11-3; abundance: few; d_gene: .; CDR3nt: TGTGCCAGCAGCTGTCTAGACAGAGCCTTTAGCAATCAGCCCCAGCATTTT; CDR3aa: CASSCLDRAFSNQPQHF
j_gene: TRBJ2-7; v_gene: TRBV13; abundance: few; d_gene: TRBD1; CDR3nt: TGTGCCAGCAGCTTATATCCGATCCGGGACAGGAGCTCCTACGAGCAGTACTTC; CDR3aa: CASSLYPIRDRSSYEQYF
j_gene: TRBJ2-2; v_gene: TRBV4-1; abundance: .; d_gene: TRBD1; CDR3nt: TGCGCCAGCAGCCAAGAAGGGGGCAGGGCCACCGGGGAGCTGTTTTTT; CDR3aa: CASSQEGGRATGELFF
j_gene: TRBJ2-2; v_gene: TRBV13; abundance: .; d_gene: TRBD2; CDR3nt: TGTGCCAGCAGCCTCAATACGAGGGGACCCTCCAGCGGGATCAACACCGGGGAGCTGTTTTTT; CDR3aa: CASSLNTRGPSSGINTGELFF
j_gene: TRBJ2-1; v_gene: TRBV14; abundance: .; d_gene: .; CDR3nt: TGTGCCAGCAGCCACTTAGACGTCTCCTACAATGAGCAGTTCTTC; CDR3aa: CASSHLDVSYNEQFF
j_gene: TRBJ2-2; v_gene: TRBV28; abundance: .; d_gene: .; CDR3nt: TGTGCCAGCAGTTTATACAGGGCCAACACCGGGGAGCTGTTTTTT; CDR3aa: CASSLYRANTGELFF
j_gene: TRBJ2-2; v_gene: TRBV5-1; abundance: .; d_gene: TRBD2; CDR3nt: TGCGCCAGCAGCCCTGGGCCTAGCGGGGGTTACACCGGGGAGCTGTTTTTT; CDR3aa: CASSPGPSGGYTGELFF
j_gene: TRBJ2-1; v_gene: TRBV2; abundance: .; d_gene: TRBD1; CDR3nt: TGTGCCAGCAGTGCGGACAGGGGGTTCTACAATGAGCAGTTCTTC; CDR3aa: CASSADRGFYNEQFF
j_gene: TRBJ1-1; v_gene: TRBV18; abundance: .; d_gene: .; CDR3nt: TGTGCCAGCTCCCCGGACAATTCGCGGACTGAAGCTTTCTTT; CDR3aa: CASSPDNSRTEAFF
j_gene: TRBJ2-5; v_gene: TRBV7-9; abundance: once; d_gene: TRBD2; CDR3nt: TGTGCCAGCAGCTTAGCGGGAGCGGGAAAAGAGACCCAGTACTTC; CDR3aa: CASSLAGAGKETQYF
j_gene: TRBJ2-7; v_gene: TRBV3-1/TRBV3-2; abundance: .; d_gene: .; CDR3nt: TGTGCCAGCAGCCAAGGGGAATACGAGCAGTACTTC; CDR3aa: CASSQGEYEQYF
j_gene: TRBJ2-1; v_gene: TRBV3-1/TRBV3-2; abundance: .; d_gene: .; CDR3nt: TGTGCCAGCAGCCAATCGCGGGGGCCCTACAATGAGCAGTTCTTC; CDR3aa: CASSQSRGPYNEQFF
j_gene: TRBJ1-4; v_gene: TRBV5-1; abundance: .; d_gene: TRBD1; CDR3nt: TGCGCCAGCAGCTCGGGACAGCTACTAATCGAAAAACTGTTTTTT; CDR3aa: CASSSGQLLIEKLFF
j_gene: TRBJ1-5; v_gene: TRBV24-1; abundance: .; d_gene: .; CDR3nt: TGTGCCACCAGTGACCGGTCGACTAGCAATCAGCCCCAGCATTTT; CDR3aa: CATSDRSTSNQPQHF
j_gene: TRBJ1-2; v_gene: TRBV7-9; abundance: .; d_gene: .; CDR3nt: TGTGCCAGCAGCTCCTCGAACTATGGCTACACCTTC; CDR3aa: CASSSSNYGYTF
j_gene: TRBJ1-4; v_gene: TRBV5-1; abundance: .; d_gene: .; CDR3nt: TGCGCCAGCAGCTTGCTTTCGGCAGGAAGCGAAAAACTGTTTTTT; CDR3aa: CASSLLSAGSEKLFF
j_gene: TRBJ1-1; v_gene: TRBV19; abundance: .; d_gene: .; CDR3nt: TGTGCCAGTAAGGTCGCCGGGAACACTGAAGCTTTCTTT; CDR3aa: CASKVAGNTEAFF
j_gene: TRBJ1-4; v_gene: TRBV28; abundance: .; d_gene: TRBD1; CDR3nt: TGTGCCAGCAGTTATATATGGGGAACGGGACAGGCGATTAATGAAAAACTGTTTTTT; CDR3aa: CASSYIWGTGQAINEKLFF
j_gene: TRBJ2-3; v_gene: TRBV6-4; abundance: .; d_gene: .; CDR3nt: TGTGCCAGCAGTGAATTTTTCGGAACTAGCACAGATACGCAGTATTTT; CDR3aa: CASSEFFGTSTDTQYF
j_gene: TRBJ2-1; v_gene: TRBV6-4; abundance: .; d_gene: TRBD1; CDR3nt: TGTGCCAGCAGCCGGGACAGCCCTTACAATGAGCAGTTCTTC; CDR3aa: CASSRDSPYNEQFF
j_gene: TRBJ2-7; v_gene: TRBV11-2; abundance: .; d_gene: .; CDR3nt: TGTGCCAGCAGCTTAGATAGGGCCTACGAGCAGTACTTC; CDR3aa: CASSLDRAYEQYF
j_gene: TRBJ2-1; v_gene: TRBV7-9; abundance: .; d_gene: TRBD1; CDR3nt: TGTGCCAGCATCCCGGGACAGGGGAATGAGCAGTTCTTC; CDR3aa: CASIPGQGNEQFF
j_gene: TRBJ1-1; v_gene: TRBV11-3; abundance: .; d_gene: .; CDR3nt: TGTGCCAGCAGCTTCCATCCGGGAACTGAAGCTTTCTTT; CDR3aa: CASSFHPGTEAFF
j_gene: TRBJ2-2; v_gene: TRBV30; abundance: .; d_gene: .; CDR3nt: TGTGCCTGGAGTGTCACGAAGGCGGGAGAGCTGTTTTTT; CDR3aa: CAWSVTKAGELFF
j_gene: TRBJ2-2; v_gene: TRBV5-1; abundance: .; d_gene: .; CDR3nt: TGCGCCAGCAGCTTGGTGGGAAGGGACACCGGGGAGCTGTTTTTT; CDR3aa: CASSLVGRDTGELFF
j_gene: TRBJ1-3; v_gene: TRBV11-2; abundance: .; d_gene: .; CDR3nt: TGTGCCAGCAGCTTAGAGCCCAGCTCTGGAAACACCATATATTTT; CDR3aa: CASSLEPSSGNTIYF
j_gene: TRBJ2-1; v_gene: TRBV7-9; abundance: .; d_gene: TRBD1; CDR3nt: TGTGCCAGCAGCATCCCGGGACAGCCCTACAATGAGCAGTTCTTC; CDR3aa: CASSIPGQPYNEQFF
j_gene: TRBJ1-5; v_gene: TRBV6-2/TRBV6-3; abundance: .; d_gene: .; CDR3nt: TGTGCCAGCAGTTATTTGGACAGCGCCAATCAGCCCCAGCATTTT; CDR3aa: CASSYLDSANQPQHF
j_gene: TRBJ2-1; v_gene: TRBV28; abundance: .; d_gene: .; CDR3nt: TGTGCCAGCAGTCCTGTTTGGGATGAGCAGTTCTTC; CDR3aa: CASSPVWDEQFF
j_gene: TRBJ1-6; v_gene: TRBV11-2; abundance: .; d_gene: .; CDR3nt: TGTGCCAGCAGCTTAGCTATGAAGTCACCCCTCCACTTT; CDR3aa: CASSLAMKSPLHF
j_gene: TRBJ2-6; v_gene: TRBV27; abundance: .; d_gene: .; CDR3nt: TGTGCCAGCAGTTTCTTACAAAAAAGCTCTGGGGCCAACGTCCTGACTTTC; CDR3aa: CASSFLQKSSGANVLTF
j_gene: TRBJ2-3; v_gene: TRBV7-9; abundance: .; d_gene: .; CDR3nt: TGTGCCAGCAGCGACGGACAGGTTCGGGAGGATACGCAGTATTTT; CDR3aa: CASSDGQVREDTQYF
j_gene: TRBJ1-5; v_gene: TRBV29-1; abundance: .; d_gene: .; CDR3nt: TGCAGCGTGGGGACTCCTAATCAGCCCCAGCATTTT; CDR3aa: CSVGTPNQPQHF
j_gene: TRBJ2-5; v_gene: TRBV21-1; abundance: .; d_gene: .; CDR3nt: TGTGCCAGCAGCAAAATGCCAGGGCTTACAACCCAGTACTTC; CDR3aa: CASSKMPGLTTQYF
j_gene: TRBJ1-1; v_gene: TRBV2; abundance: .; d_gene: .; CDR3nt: TGTGCCAGCAAGGGAAGGGGTAAGTTTGGCCTGGGGACTGAAGCTTTCTTT; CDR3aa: CASKGRGKFGLGTEAFF
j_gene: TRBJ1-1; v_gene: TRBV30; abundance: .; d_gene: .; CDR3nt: TGTGCCTGGATGGACCTCGGGGCAGCAGCTTTCTTT; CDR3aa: CAWMDLGAAAFF
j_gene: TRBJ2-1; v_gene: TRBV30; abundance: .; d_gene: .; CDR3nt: TGTGCCTGGAATCCAGGGGGGGACAATGAGCAGTTCTTC; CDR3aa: CAWNPGGDNEQFF
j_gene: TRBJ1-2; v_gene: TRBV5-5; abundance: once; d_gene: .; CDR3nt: TGTGCCAGCAGTCGAGGACAGTCTGGCTATGGCTACACCTTC; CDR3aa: CASSRGQSGYGYTF